This record concerns one TCR beta chain sequence. Its antigen is not known. A much bigger clone sits one base away, suggesting this may be a read error. Each CDR3 protein gets one entry after TCRdb re-called the reads with MiXCR. The sample holds over 450,000 distinct CDR3 sequences, about 11% seen once. The data are from a study of T cell repertoires in cytomegalovirus infection. As for the study in general: Based on public TCR beta signatures, there were indications of CMV infection and of a matching HLA type.

General study results and limits: Individuals carrying CMV plus the relevant HLA were identified by cumulative frequency of public TCR beta families.

The sequence was obtained from a human donor in good health (CMV status not recorded). Some clones in this sample may be carry-over from other donors' samples. The sample consisted of PBMCs.

CDR3 coding DNA: TGCGCCAGCAGCTTGATTAGCGAGGGGAATGGGCAGTTCTTC. As protein: CASSLISEGNGQFF. The chain has TRBV5-1 and TRBJ2-1; D may be TRBD1 or TRBD2 (5 bases each). Germline V gene sequence: CDR1 SGHRS, CDR2 YFSETQ. CDR3 length equals 14 residues.